Included here is one T cell receptor (beta chain) sequence, with context. Antigen: not known. J lost 9 bases, V lost 0 bases, and 20 bases had no gene match. The germline CDR1 and CDR2 sequences are SGHRS and YFSETQ. The CDR3 loop spans 19 amino acids. The source of the sample is a study of post-analysis software for immune sequencing data. Study-wide points: Four to six TRBV segments, including TRBV5-6, TRBV5-1 and TRBV20-1, were more frequent in patients than controls.

The authors incorporated unique molecular identifiers into the TCR beta cDNA libraries. TCRdb reprocessed the PCR reads with MiXCR, giving one entry per CDR3 protein. The sample yields under 900,000 distinct CDR3 sequences, about 57% seen once. V usage is TRBV5-1 and J usage is TRBJ2-1; 8 positions match TRBD2. Sequencing was done on a sample of blood. This clonotype was sampled from a girl between 5 and 17 years old with multiple sclerosis. The CDR3 DNA is TGCGCCAGCAGCTTGGCGACCGTTACTAGCGGTTCTAGGCGTGGTGAGCAGTTCTTC. Protein product: CASSLATVTSGSRRGEQFF.